This TCR beta chain was captured in a study of response to subunit inactivated influenza vaccine. V was shortened by 3 bases and J by 3 bases, with 10 bases between the two germline ends. In germline, CDR1 is SGHRS, CDR2 YFSETQ. CDR3 length: 13 amino acids. This clonotype was counted many times. TCRdb redid the calling of the RT-PCR reads with MiXCR, one entry per CDR3 protein. Here the sample spans about 570,000 distinct CDR3 sequences, 10% to 12% being singletons. The sample was also linked to a second study, of T cells expressing NK-cell markers. That publication notes: Researchers built TCR beta cDNA using 5'RACE template switching with UMIs. Sorted CD3+CD56-NKG2C+, CD3+CD56+NKG2C+ and CD3+CD56+NKG2C- T cells supplied the TCR beta repertoires. Sorting of alpha-beta TCR T cells alone was achieved in several experiments with an anti-gamma-delta TCR antibody. NKG2C+ dominant clonotype frequencies in 5 or 6 donors were about 1.0-8% of CD8+ T cells. The CD3+CD56-NKG2C+ fraction of several donors was likewise dominated by these clonotypes.

The V call is TRBV5-1, the J call TRBJ2-7; a possible D gene is TRBD1 (6 bases). The sample here was PBMCs from blood, taken on the day of vaccination. This sequence originates from a man in his fifties or sixties who received an inactivated influenza vaccine. CDR3 sequence reads: CASSYGQNYEQYF. CDR3 sequence (DNA): TGCGCCAGCAGCTACGGACAGAACTACGAGCAGTACTTC.